A single sample gave rise to the 20 T cell receptor beta chains below, sequenced in a study of T-cell reconstitution after alpha-beta-depleted transplantation in children. It was with unique molecular identifiers that the TCRbeta library was prepared. TCRdb re-called the PCR reads through MiXCR, storing one row per CDR3 protein. The sample gives around 500,000 distinct CDR3 sequences, about an eighth of which show up once; roughly 5.4% is in the top ten. The material sequenced was PBMCs from the stem cell graft donor, taken from the stem cell graft. The receptors here all came from a human donor who donated a stem cell graft to a child with combined immunodeficiency.

This clonotype was found a few times. This chain links TRBV12-3 or TRBV12-4 with TRBJ2-4; D not resolved. The CDR3 is 13 residues long. V lost 3 bases to trimming and J lost 9 bases, with 12 bases between them. In DNA, the CDR3 is TGTGCCAGCAGTTTGGGTGTGAAAGGCATTCAGTACTTC. Protein sequence: CASSLGVKGIQYF.

Turning to this clonotype: One end of the junction fails to match germline, which may point to a read error. This chain links TRBV13 with TRBJ1-1, with D maybe TRBD1 (6 bases). The CDR3 has 16 amino acids. Germline CDR1 is PRHDT and CDR2 is FYEKMQ (reference sequence). The CDR3 is CASSLNPDSPYTEPFF. CDR3 nucleotide sequence: TGTGCCAGCAGCTTGAACCCGGACAGCCCGTACACTGAACCTTTCTTT. Supplemented by reference TRBV13 and TRBJ1-1, the full variable domain reads AAGVIQSPRHLIKEKRETATLKCYPIPRHDTVYWYQQGPGQDPQFLISFYEKMQSDKGSIPDRFSAQQFSDYHSELNMSSLELGDSALYFCASSLNPDSPYTEPFFGQGTRLTVV.

The sample holds a few counts of this clonotype. The rearrangement uses TRBV9 and TRBJ1-5, with unresolved D. The CDR3 covers 14 residues. Deletions cut 3 bases from V and 4 bases from J, with 11 bases between. Germline CDR1 reads SGDLS; CDR2 reads YYNGEE. The CDR3 here is CASSAGPDNQPQHF. For the CDR3, the DNA is TGTGCCAGCAGCGCCGGGCCGGATAATCAGCCCCAGCATTTT.

This clonotype was observed a handful of times. The genes are TRBV12-3 or TRBV12-4 and TRBJ2-1; D gene ambiguous. This CDR3 spans 14 amino acids. V lost 5 bases and J 1 base, leaving 9 bases between the germline ends. For the CDR3, the DNA is TGTGCCAGCAGTCCACTACCTTCCTACAATGAGCAGTTCTTC. Amino acids: CASSPLPSYNEQFF.

CDR3 sequence (DNA): TGTGCCAGTACGGGAGGTATTTTGGATACGCAGTATTTT. Protein sequence: CASTGGILDTQYF. The chain uses TRBV19 and TRBJ2-3; 7 bases fit TRBD2. The ends lost 7 bases at V and 6 bases at J; junction bases unmatched: 7. Germline assignment: CDR1 LNHDA and CDR2 SQIVND (reference sequence). CDR3 length equals 13 residues.

This clonotype was seen ten or more times. The V and J genes are TRBV6-5 and TRBJ2-1; tentative D call: TRBD2 (6 bases). The CDR3 extends over 14 amino acids. V lost 6 bases and J lost 4, with 13 bases in between. Germline V gene lookup returns CDR1 MNHEY and CDR2 SVGAGI. The CDR3 region is CASSRWEVYNEQFF. CDR3 in DNA: TGTGCCAGCAGCAGGTGGGAGGTTTACAATGAGCAGTTCTTC.

The V and J genes are TRBV9 and TRBJ2-1; 11 bases line up with TRBD2. This CDR3 region has 19 residues. Trimming removed 2 bases from V and 2 bases from J; junction bases left unmatched: 12. Per germline, CDR1 SGDLS and CDR2 YYNGEE. CDR3: CASSVAGTSGQGTYNEQFF. The CDR3 bases are TGTGCCAGCAGCGTCGCCGGGACTAGCGGCCAGGGGACCTACAATGAGCAGTTCTTC.

This clonotype has at least ten counts. The J gene is TRBJ1-1, the V gene TRBV5-1; D uncertain. Trimming pared 4 bases from V and 2 bases from J, leaving 12 bases between. Germline loops: CDR1 SGHRS, CDR2 YFSETQ. The CDR3 runs 14 residues. The CDR3 sequence is CASSRRFDNTEAFF. The CDR3 DNA reads as TGCGCCAGCAGCCGGAGGTTCGACAACACTGAAGCTTTCTTT.

The V and J genes are TRBV6-2 or TRBV6-3 and TRBJ2-1; TRBD2 might be the D (7 bases). This CDR3 spans 17 amino acids. CDR1 and CDR2 (germline): MNHEY, SVGEGT. The V and J ends lost 5 bases and 1 base respectively, with 18 bases between them. Written as DNA, the CDR3 is TGTGCCAGCAGTCCGAGAGGCGGGGGCCCTTCCTACAATGAGCAGTTCTTC. Protein product: CASSPRGGGPSYNEQFF.

About this clonotype: One junction end does not reproduce the germline sequence, and a read error may be involved. V usage is TRBV6-5 and J usage is TRBJ2-3; the D gene is possibly TRBD1 (5 bases). Germline CDR1 is MNHEY and CDR2 is SVGAGI. This CDR3 spans 12 amino acids. CDR3 sequence: CASSLDTGTQYF. The CDR3 DNA is TGTGCCAGCAGCCTAGACACAGGTACGCAGTATTTT.

This clonotype was observed at least ten times. This chain links TRBV29-1 with TRBJ2-1; TRBD2 matches 7 bases. CDR3 size: 12 residues. Germline lookup yields CDR1 SQVTM and CDR2 ANQGSEA. Losses at the gene ends were 2 bases for V and 8 bases for J; bases not matched to a gene: 3. CDR3 sequence (DNA): TGCAGCGTTGAAACTAGCGAGTATGAGCAGTTCTTC. Translating gives CSVETSEYEQFF.

This rearrangement joins TRBV5-4 to TRBJ1-1; D unresolved. Germline assignment: CDR1 SGHNT and CDR2 YYREEE (reference sequence). V gave up 0 bases and J gave up 9 bases, with 6 bases separating them. The CDR3 covers 11 residues. The CDR3 sequence is CASSLDGKAFF. In DNA form, the CDR3 reads TGTGCCAGCAGCTTGGATGGAAAAGCTTTCTTT.

This clonotype was counted at least ten times. The chain links TRBV12-5 to TRBJ2-2; TRBD1 agrees at 7 bases. With V trimmed by 6 bases and J by 7 bases, 11 bases remained unmatched. The CDR3 spans 15 residues. The germline gives CDR1 LGHNT, CDR2 FRNRAP. Written as DNA, the CDR3 is TGTGCTAGTGGCCCCCGTACAGGGGTAAACGGGGAGCTGTTTTTT. It translates to CASGPRTGVNGELFF.

This CDR3 reads CASSQEYSHEQYF. In DNA, the CDR3 is TGCGCCAGCAGCCAAGAGTACAGCCACGAGCAGTACTTC. The V gene is TRBV4-3, the J gene TRBJ2-7; D not certain. CDR1 is LGHNA, CDR2 YSLEER, per germline. Trimming took 0 bases from V and 5 from J, leaving 8 bases between them. This CDR3 has 13 residues.

This clonotype was picked up a small number of times. The chain has TRBV18 and TRBJ1-2; D possibly corresponds to TRBD1 (5 bases). Between the trimmed V and J ends, which lost 2 bases and 4 bases, there was a span of 8 bases. The CDR3 covers 13 residues. Germline CDR1 KGHSH, CDR2 LQKENI. The CDR3, as DNA: TGTGCCAGCTCACCAGACAGATTCTATGGCTACACCTTC. Protein product: CASSPDRFYGYTF.

V and J are TRBV2 and TRBJ2-2; perhaps TRBD1 as D (5 bases). Per germline, CDR1 SNHLY and CDR2 FYNNEI. The CDR3 has 14 amino acids. Between the trimmed V and J ends, which lost 6 bases and 1 base, there was a span of 9 bases. The CDR3 DNA sequence: TGTGCCAGCAGGACCCAGGGGAACACCGGGGAGCTGTTTTTT. It yields the protein CASRTQGNTGELFF.

This clonotype has more than one count but fewer than ten. The chain employs TRBV6-2 or TRBV6-3 and TRBJ2-5, with TRBD2 matching over 10 bases. Losses at the gene ends were 0 bases for V and 4 bases for J; bases not matched to a gene: 5. CDR3 size: 16 residues. CDR1 MNHEY and CDR2 SVGEGT come from the germline V gene. The CDR3: CASSYSASGRAETQYF. DNA of the CDR3: TGTGCCAGCAGTTACTCGGCCAGCGGGAGGGCAGAGACCCAGTACTTC.

At least ten counts were recorded for this clonotype. The CDR3 loop is CASSLAFGGGTGELFF. Here the CDR3 DNA reads TGTGCCAGCAGTTTAGCTTTCGGGGGGGGCACCGGGGAGCTGTTTTTT. The chain couples TRBV12-3 or TRBV12-4 to TRBJ2-2, with 8 bases that match TRBD2. The CDR3 loop spans 16 amino acids. Trimming at V came to 0 bases and at J to 4 bases, leaving 4 bases not matched to a gene.

This clonotype was counted ten times or more. The chain recombines TRBV20-1 with TRBJ2-3; 11 bases are shared with TRBD2. The germline CDR1 and CDR2 sequences are DFQATT and SNEGSKA (reference sequence). The CDR3 runs 16 residues. The V and J ends lost 6 bases and 3 bases, in that order; junction bases with no gene match: 11. The CDR3 region has the DNA TGCAGTGCCCTTAGCGGGGGGGCAGATTGGACAGATACGCAGTATTTT. Protein: CSALSGGADWTDTQYF.

The chain combines TRBV10-3 with TRBJ2-7; D is ambiguous. Trimming removed 4 bases from V and 2 bases from J, with 3 bases in between. This CDR3 comprises 11 residues. Germline CDR1 reads ENHRY; CDR2 reads SYGVKD. The CDR3 DNA is TGTGCCATCAGTGGGGCCTACGAGCAGTACTTC. Its protein is CAISGAYEQYF.